The next 13 T cell receptor beta chains were all read from a single sample in a study of blood T cell repertoires in COVID-19. This table comes from immunoSEQ multiplex PCR, and its TCRdb copy is limited to in-frame clones, with some not included. The sample lists around 310,000 clones, around 92% seen once, with less than 9.5% in the top ten. Sequences were obtained from PBMCs or T cells enriched from blood (not recorded which). These receptor sequences come from a woman in her 30s who had recovered from COVID-19.

In this sample, this clone turned up a few times. The chain carries TRBV6-2 or TRBV6-3 and TRBJ2-1, with TRBD2 matching over 11 bases. CDR1 and CDR2 from the germline V gene are MNHEY and SVGEGT. V shed 1 base and J 8 bases; nucleotides not matched to a gene: 7. The CDR3 contains 16 residues. DNA of the CDR3: TGTGCCAGCAGTTACTTCGGGCTAGCGGGAGGTTATGAGCAGTTCTTC. It yields the protein CASSYFGLAGGYEQFF.

The gene calls are TRBV15 and TRBJ2-3; D is undetermined. Per the germline V gene, CDR1 is LNHNV and CDR2 is YYDKDF (reference sequence). The CDR3 has 16 amino acids. V was pared by 5 bases and J by 1 base, with 16 bases between. This CDR3 reads CATSLDGRRRTDTQYF. CDR3 nucleotide sequence: TGTGCCACCAGCCTTGATGGAAGGAGACGCACAGATACGCAGTATTTT.

The V gene is TRBV19, the J gene TRBJ1-1; the D is unclear. Deletions cut 5 bases from V and 0 bases from J, with 13 bases between. Germline V gene sequence: CDR1 LNHDA, CDR2 SQIVND (reference sequence). The CDR3 runs 15 residues. The CDR3 DNA is TGTGCCAGTAGTGTCCAAGACGGGTTGAACACTGAAGCTTTCTTT. Its protein is CASSVQDGLNTEAFF.

V usage is TRBV9 and J usage is TRBJ2-1; 8 bases agree with TRBD1. Germline V gives CDR1 SGDLS, CDR2 YYNGEE. The CDR3 sequence is 14 residues long. V shed 2 bases, J shed 10 bases, and the junction held 8 bases outside the gene matches. The CDR3 coding sequence is TGTGCCAGCAGCGTCGGGACAGGTTTAGACGAGCAGTTCTTC. It is translated as CASSVGTGLDEQFF.

V is TRBV3-1 (or the pseudogene TRBV3-2) and J is TRBJ2-7, with D perhaps TRBD2 (5 bases). CDR3 length equals 14 residues. Trimming left V 6 bases short and J 2 bases short, with 14 bases between. Germline CDR1 is LGHDT and CDR2 is YNNKEL (reference sequence). CDR3 amino acids: CASSQFGGTYEQYF. CDR3 DNA: TGTGCCAGCAGTCAGTTCGGAGGAACCTACGAGCAGTACTTC.

This clone occurred a few times. This chain uses TRBV3-1 (or the pseudogene TRBV3-2) with TRBJ1-4; 7 nucleotides match TRBD1. CDR1 and CDR2 from the germline V gene are LGHDT and YNNKEL (reference sequence). This CDR3 is 15 amino acids long. V dropped 4 bases and J dropped 4; count of bases not matched to a gene: 6. DNA for the CDR3: TGTGCCAGCAGCCGCCGGGCAGGGGGTAATGAAAAACTGTTTTTT. Encoded protein: CASSRRAGGNEKLFF.

Here the CDR3 reads CASSSGSGPDSYEQYF. CDR3 in DNA: TGTGCCAGTAGTTCGGGTTCAGGGCCCGACTCCTACGAGCAGTACTTC. This chain connects TRBV19 to TRBJ2-7; D perhaps matches TRBD1 (5 bases). Trimming took 5 bases from V and 0 from J, leaving 17 bases between them. Germline lookup yields CDR1 LNHDA and CDR2 SQIVND (reference sequence). The CDR3 sequence is 16 residues long.

This sequence joins TRBV4-2 and TRBJ2-3; 10 bases align to TRBD2. In germline, CDR1 is LGHNA, CDR2 YNFKEQ. V dropped 4 bases and J dropped 0; count of bases not matched to a gene: 4. The CDR3 contains 16 residues. The CDR3 region has the DNA TGTGCCAGCAGCCCCGAGGGACTAGCGAGCACAGATACGCAGTATTTT. This translates into CASSPEGLASTDTQYF.

The chain links TRBV27 to TRBJ2-7, with D maybe TRBD2 (5 bases). The germline gives CDR1 MNHEY, CDR2 SMNVEV (reference sequence). Trimming pared 7 bases from V and 5 bases from J, leaving 18 bases between. The CDR3 consists of 14 residues. CDR3 bases: TGTGCCAGCACCCCAACCGGACTGTTCCACGAGCAGTACTTC. As protein: CASTPTGLFHEQYF.

CDR3 loop: CASSPPWGAYNEQFF. CDR3 DNA: TGTGCCAGCAGCCCACCGTGGGGAGCCTACAATGAGCAGTTCTTC. The chain recombines TRBV7-2 with TRBJ2-1; a possible D gene is TRBD2 (5 bases). Trimming stripped 5 bases from V and 2 bases from J, with 13 bases between. The germline CDR1 and CDR2 sequences are SGHTA and FQGNSA. This CDR3 is 15 amino acids long.

This chain joins TRBV9 and TRBJ1-6; 8 bases fit TRBD1. Looked up from germline, CDR1 is SGDLS and CDR2 is YYNGEE. There are 14 residues in the CDR3. Germline trimming cut 4 bases from V and 10 bases from J; bases unmatched to any gene: 7. In DNA, the CDR3 is TGTGCCAGCAGCCAGGACAGGGCAGACTCACCCCTCCACTTT. Translating gives CASSQDRADSPLHF.

The chain is built from TRBV3-1 (or the pseudogene TRBV3-2) and TRBJ2-1; TRBD2 aligns across 13 bases. V lost 4 bases and J lost 7; bases outside the gene matches: 4. The CDR3 loop spans 15 amino acids. Germline CDR1 and CDR2: LGHDT and YNNKEL (reference sequence). The CDR3 DNA follows: TGTGCCAGCAGCCTTCGACTAGCGGGGGGTAATGAGCAGTTCTTC. It codes for CASSLRLAGGNEQFF.

Of note for this clone: The same CDR3 can be traced to other DNA sequences in this sample. This chain joins TRBV10-3 and TRBJ1-2; TRBD1 aligns across 8 bases. The trim removed 3 bases at V and 6 bases at J, leaving 3 bases unmatched. Germline V gene sequence: CDR1 ENHRY, CDR2 SYGVKD. This CDR3 has 13 residues. CDR3 protein: CAISEATGDGYTF. The CDR3 DNA is TGTGCCATCAGTGAAGCGACAGGGGATGGCTACACCTTC.